This T cell receptor (beta chain) was obtained from a study of response to subunit inactivated influenza vaccine. Details on this clonotype: Its target is not known.

General observations from the study: T cells newly recruited by each seasonal influenza vaccination are few, the authors suggested.

TCRdb re-called the RT-PCR reads with MiXCR, one entry per CDR3 protein. The table lists roughly 760,000 distinct CDR3 sequences, 20% to 25% of them singletons. The TCR was taken from a man in his forties or fifties who received an inactivated influenza vaccine. The sequencing used PBMCs from blood, collected roughly 5 days after vaccination.

The CDR3 DNA reads as TGCGCCAGCAGCTTGGATCTGGAGGGCGGCTACGAGCAGTACTTC. This encodes CASSLDLEGGYEQYF. This chain links TRBV5-1 with TRBJ2-7, with TRBD2 as a possible D gene (6 bases). CDR1 and CDR2 from the germline V gene are SGHRS and YFSETQ. The V end lost 0 bases, the J end lost 3 bases, and 13 bases lay between the germline ends. The CDR3 length is 15 residues. The variable domain in full, completed from reference TRBV5-1 and TRBJ2-7, reads KAGVTQTPRYLIKTRGQQVTLSCSPISGHRSVSWYQQTPGQGLQFLFEYFSETQRNKGNFPGRFSGRQFSNSRSEMNVSTLELGDSALYLCASSLDLEGGYEQYFGPGTRLTVT.